Listed below are T cell receptor beta chains from one sample, sequenced in a study of T-cell memory formation after mild COVID-19. From the 5' RACE reads, TCRdb called clonotypes with MiXCR, one entry per CDR3 protein. The sample includes roughly 130,000 distinct CDR3 sequences, over 15% of them seen just once. Sequenced input: PBMCs or a T cell subset sorted from them (not recorded which). The receptors stem from a man in his late teens or twenties who had mild COVID-19 (a few samples of this study predate the infection). Cell type and time point are not known. Each CDR3 is given with its conserved first and last residue. The D gene is left open where the match is weak. Some rows mark clone size as missing; the rest say once, few, many or name a class of expanded clone.

V gene	clone size	D gene	J gene	CDR3 protein	CDR3 DNA
TRBV5-1	few	-	TRBJ2-7	CASSLSGNEQYF	TGCGCCAGCAGCTTGTCGGGGAACGAGCAGTACTTC
TRBV7-8	few	TRBD1	TRBJ2-2	CASSHRDRTFGELFF	TGTGCCAGCAGCCACCGGGACAGGACATTCGGGGAGCTGTTTTTT
TRBV4-2	few	-	TRBJ2-2	CASSQDTRPNTGELFF	TGTGCCAGCAGCCAAGATACCAGGCCGAACACCGGGGAGCTGTTTTTT
TRBV5-1	many	-	TRBJ2-5	CASSLYGTETQYF	TGCGCCAGCAGCTTGTACGGGACAGAGACCCAGTACTTC
TRBV29-1	-	TRBD2	TRBJ2-3	CSVGIAGPTDTQYF	TGCAGCGTTGGAATAGCGGGGCCCACAGATACGCAGTATTTT
TRBV7-2	many	-	TRBJ2-1	CASSPLHSGSQFF	TGTGCCAGCAGCCCCCTCCATAGCGGCAGCCAGTTCTTC
TRBV5-1	-	TRBD2	TRBJ2-5	CASSLTSVQETQYF	TGCGCCAGCAGCCTCACTAGCGTCCAAGAGACCCAGTACTTC
TRBV27	-	-	TRBJ2-6	CASTQMYSSGANVLTF	TGTGCCAGCACCCAGATGTACAGCTCTGGGGCCAACGTCCTGACTTTC
TRBV4-1	-	-	TRBJ1-1	CASSPRHLGGDMNTEAFF	TGCGCCAGCAGCCCCCGACACCTTGGGGGAGACATGAACACTGAAGCTTTCTTT
TRBV6-6	-	-	TRBJ1-5	CASSYVGRGSNQPQHF	TGTGCCAGCAGTTACGTCGGTAGGGGAAGCAATCAGCCCCAGCATTTT
TRBV7-9	few	TRBD2	TRBJ2-3	CASSQLLAGDTDTQYF	TGTGCCAGCAGCCAGCTACTAGCGGGGGACACAGATACGCAGTATTTT
TRBV24-1	-	TRBD2	TRBJ2-1	CATSFGRGYNEQFF	TGTGCCACCAGTTTTGGGCGGGGGTACAATGAGCAGTTCTTC
TRBV5-1	-	-	TRBJ2-2	CASSSMNTGELFF	TGCGCCAGCAGCTCAATGAACACCGGGGAGCTGTTTTTT
TRBV11-2	few	TRBD1	TRBJ2-7	CASSLDRVREQYF	TGTGCCAGCAGCTTGGACAGGGTTCGCGAGCAGTACTTC
TRBV11-3	-	TRBD2	TRBJ2-3	CASSMRGATDTQYF	TGTGCCAGCAGTATGCGGGGGGCCACAGATACGCAGTATTTT
TRBV2	-	-	TRBJ2-2	CARQNTGELFF	TGTGCCAGACAGAACACCGGGGAGCTGTTTTTT
TRBV4-3	-	-	TRBJ2-1	CASSQDPAAGRQFF	TGCGCCAGCAGCCAAGATCCCGCCGCGGGGAGGCAGTTCTTC
TRBV12-3/TRBV12-4	few	-	TRBJ2-3	CASSLRGVRDTQYF	TGTGCCAGCAGTTTACGCGGGGTTCGGGATACGCAGTATTTT
TRBV7-2	few	-	TRBJ2-3	CASRTGTASYAQYF	TGTGCCAGCAGAACCGGGACGGCTAGCTACGCGCAGTATTTT
TRBV7-9	-	-	TRBJ1-1	CASSLGAGFTEAFF	TGTGCCAGCAGCTTAGGTGCAGGGTTCACTGAAGCTTTCTTT
TRBV9	-	-	TRBJ1-3	CASSAPGSWTGNTIYF	TGTGCCAGCAGCGCCCCAGGGAGCTGGACTGGAAACACCATATATTTT
TRBV20-1	-	-	TRBJ1-4	CSASRNEKLFF	TGCAGTGCTAGCCGCAATGAAAAACTGTTTTTT
TRBV18	few	TRBD2	TRBJ2-5	CASSPRGTSGGETQYF	TGTGCCAGCTCACCACGTGGGACTAGCGGGGGGGAGACCCAGTACTTC
TRBV7-3	-	TRBD1	TRBJ1-6	CASSPQGAKNSPLHF	TGTGCCAGCAGCCCACAGGGGGCGAAGAATTCACCCCTCCACTTT
TRBV7-8	few	-	TRBJ1-1	CASSSLGSPATEAFF	TGTGCCAGCAGCTCACTCGGTTCCCCGGCCACTGAAGCTTTCTTT
TRBV27	-	-	TRBJ2-3	CASSLRPGDTDTQYF	TGTGCCAGCAGTTTGAGACCAGGAGACACAGATACGCAGTATTTT
TRBV11-2	-	TRBD1	TRBJ2-1	CASSSNRGLEQFF	TGTGCCAGCAGCTCAAACAGGGGGCTTGAGCAGTTCTTC
TRBV7-7	few	TRBD2	TRBJ2-1	CASSGGEGNEQFF	TGTGCTAGCAGCGGAGGGGAGGGGAATGAGCAGTTCTTC
TRBV10-3	-	-	TRBJ2-1	CAISESTTDGDEQFF	TGTGCCATCAGTGAGTCGACGACGGACGGGGATGAGCAGTTCTTC
TRBV6-2/TRBV6-3	-	-	TRBJ1-1	CASSPHSGSTEAFF	TGTGCCAGCAGCCCCCACTCAGGGAGCACTGAAGCTTTCTTT
TRBV9	-	-	TRBJ2-3	CASSVDSWGLVTDTQYF	TGTGCCAGCAGCGTAGATTCATGGGGGCTAGTCACAGATACGCAGTATTTT
TRBV6-5	-	-	TRBJ1-1	CASSYSRGASDEAFF	TGTGCCAGCAGTTACTCTAGGGGGGCGAGTGATGAAGCTTTCTTT
TRBV11-2	many	-	TRBJ2-2	CASSPRLNTGELFF	TGTGCCAGCAGCCCGCGACTAAACACCGGGGAGCTGTTTTTT
TRBV7-9	-	-	TRBJ1-2	CASSFAGIRDGYTF	TGTGCCAGCAGCTTTGCGGGGATTCGGGATGGCTACACCTTC
TRBV20-1	-	-	TRBJ1-2	CSAPDEANYGYTF	TGCAGTGCCCCGGACGAAGCTAACTATGGCTACACCTTC
TRBV7-2	few	TRBD2	TRBJ2-1	CASNRGGENEQFF	TGTGCCAGTAACCGGGGGGGCGAAAATGAGCAGTTCTTC
TRBV5-5	many	-	TRBJ2-2	CASSLGTNTGELFF	TGTGCCAGCAGCCTGGGGACAAACACCGGGGAGCTGTTTTTT
TRBV3-1	-	-	TRBJ2-4	CASSPSEIGIQYF	TGTGCCAGCAGCCCCTCTGAGATTGGCATTCAGTACTTC
TRBV20-1	-	TRBD2	TRBJ2-5	CSARVAGHQETQYF	TGCAGTGCTAGAGTAGCGGGGCACCAAGAGACCCAGTACTTC
TRBV7-9	-	TRBD1	TRBJ1-3	CASSLDGQGIGWSGNTIYF	TGTGCCAGCAGCTTAGACGGACAGGGCATAGGATGGTCTGGAAACACCATATATTTT
TRBV24-1	-	TRBD1	TRBJ1-2	CATSDGTGFGYTF	TGTGCCACCAGTGATGGGACAGGGTTTGGCTACACCTTC
TRBV3-1	few	-	TRBJ2-5	CASSQLAGQETQYF	TGTGCCAGCAGCCAACTGGCAGGCCAAGAGACCCAGTACTTC
TRBV7-2	-	-	TRBJ2-1	CASGSFGNEQFF	TGTGCCAGCGGGTCCTTCGGGAATGAGCAGTTCTTC
TRBV12-3/TRBV12-4	-	TRBD2	TRBJ2-5	CASTPSQRGMAQYF	TGTGCCAGCACTCCCAGCCAGCGGGGGATGGCCCAGTACTTC
TRBV5-1	few	TRBD1	TRBJ2-3	CASSRTGGPDTQYF	TGCGCCAGCAGCCGTACAGGGGGACCAGATACGCAGTATTTT
TRBV15	-	-	TRBJ1-5	CATSRRGNQPQHF	TGTGCCACCAGCAGACGGGGGAATCAGCCCCAGCATTTT
TRBV7-2	many	TRBD1	TRBJ2-3	CASRQQGLETDTQYF	TGTGCCAGCAGACAACAGGGGTTAGAGACAGATACGCAGTATTTT
TRBV9	-	TRBD2	TRBJ2-1	CASSVAASGGREQFF	TGTGCCAGCAGCGTAGCCGCTAGCGGGGGTCGTGAGCAGTTCTTC
TRBV6-2/TRBV6-3	-	TRBD2	TRBJ2-7	CASTNKGGYEQYF	TGTGCCAGCACCAACAAGGGAGGGTACGAGCAGTACTTC
TRBV3-1	-	TRBD2	TRBJ2-2	CASSRLAGFDGELFF	TGTGCCAGCAGTCGACTAGCGGGGTTCGACGGGGAGCTGTTTTTT
TRBV5-1	many	-	TRBJ2-2	CASSWDGNTGELFF	TGCGCCAGCAGCTGGGACGGCAACACCGGGGAGCTGTTTTTT
TRBV5-6	many	-	TRBJ2-1	CASSLDENNEQFF	TGTGCCAGCAGCTTGGACGAGAACAATGAGCAGTTCTTC
TRBV5-1	few	TRBD2	TRBJ2-1	CASGSGASSYNEQFF	TGCGCCAGCGGTAGCGGGGCAAGCTCCTACAATGAGCAGTTCTTC
TRBV6-2/TRBV6-3	many	-	TRBJ2-2	CASRDPYTGELFF	TGTGCCAGCAGGGACCCTTACACCGGGGAGCTGTTTTTT
TRBV20-1	few	-	TRBJ2-4	CSAPSTSRVKNIQYF	TGCAGTGCTCCATCGACTAGTAGGGTCAAAAACATTCAGTACTTC
TRBV25-1	few	-	TRBJ2-3	CASTLREGLTDTQYF	TGTGCCAGCACCTTGAGAGAAGGGTTGACAGATACGCAGTATTTT
TRBV6-1	-	-	TRBJ2-3	CASSERITDTQYF	TGTGCCAGCAGTGAGCGGATCACAGATACGCAGTATTTT
TRBV7-2	-	-	TRBJ2-3	CASSTRRETDTQYF	TGTGCCAGCAGCACCCGCAGAGAAACAGATACGCAGTATTTT
TRBV19	-	-	TRBJ2-3	CASSSPDGASRLSTDTQYF	TGTGCCAGTAGTTCACCCGACGGGGCCTCCCGACTTAGCACAGATACGCAGTATTTT